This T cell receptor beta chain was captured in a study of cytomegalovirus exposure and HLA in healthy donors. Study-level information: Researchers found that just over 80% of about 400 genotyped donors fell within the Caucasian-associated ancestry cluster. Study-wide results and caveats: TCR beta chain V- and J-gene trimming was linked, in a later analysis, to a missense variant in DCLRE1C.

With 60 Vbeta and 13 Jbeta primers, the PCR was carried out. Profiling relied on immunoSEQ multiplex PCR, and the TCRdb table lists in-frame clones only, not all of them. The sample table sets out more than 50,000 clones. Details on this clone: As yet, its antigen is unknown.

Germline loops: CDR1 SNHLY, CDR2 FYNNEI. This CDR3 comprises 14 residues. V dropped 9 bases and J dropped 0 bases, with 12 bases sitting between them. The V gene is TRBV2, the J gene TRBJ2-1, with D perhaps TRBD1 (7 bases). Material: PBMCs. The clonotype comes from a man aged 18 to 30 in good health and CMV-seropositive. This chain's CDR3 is CASQGGSSYNEQFF. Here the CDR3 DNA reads TGTGCCAGTCAGGGGGGAAGCTCCTACAATGAGCAGTTCTTC.